These 8 T cell receptor beta chains originate from one sample sequenced in a study of regulatory T cells in long-lasting Graves disease. Time point here: newly diagnosed GD, antithyroid drugs for less than 3 months. The TCR library was prepared using RNA isolated from PBMCs. In building TCR beta libraries, iRepertoire HTBI primers were used together with Arm-PCR of CDR3 regions. TCRdb passed the multiplex PCR reads through MiXCR, listing each CDR3 protein once. The sample records around 450,000 distinct CDR3 sequences, around 14% being singletons. These data also formed part of another study, on T cells in Graves' hyperthyroidism and ophthalmopathy.

Sequenced material: peripheral blood mononuclear cells (PBMCs), taken at new diagnosis, from a patient treated with antithyroid drugs. These receptor sequences come from a woman in her twenties or thirties with Graves disease.

J is TRBJ2-3 and V is TRBV7-8; 15 bases align to TRBD2. The junction had 7 bases not matched to a gene; V was cut back by 3 bases and J by 6 bases. Germline CDR1 reads SGHVS; CDR2 reads FQNEAQ. The CDR3 is made up of 17 amino acids. CDR3 DNA: TGTGCCAGCAGCTTCAAGCGGACTAGCGGGAGGGCGGATACGCAGTATTTT. Protein product: CASSFKRTSGRADTQYF.

This clonotype was seen only a few times. DNA of the CDR3: TGTGCCAGTAGTATCGGGGGTTCGGTCGAGCAGTACTTC. Translation gives CASSIGGSVEQYF. The chain recombines TRBV19 with TRBJ2-7; maybe TRBD2 (6 bases). V was cut by 3 bases and J by 6 bases, with 12 bases left in between. From germline, CDR1 is LNHDA and CDR2 SQIVND (reference sequence). This CDR3 is built from 13 residues.

As to this clonotype: With only one base between it and a far larger clone, this is likely a read error. The chain links TRBV5-4 to TRBJ2-3; D is undetermined. Looked up from germline, CDR1 is SGHNT and CDR2 is YYREEE (reference sequence). Trimming pared 0 bases from V and 8 bases from J, leaving 19 bases between. This CDR3 spans 16 amino acids. CDR3 sequence: CASSLVRSVEPSTQYF. CDR3 nucleotides: TGTGCCAGCAGCTTGGTCCGGAGCGTCGAACCTAGTACGCAGTATTTT.

This clonotype showed up many times. The V gene is TRBV7-8, the J gene TRBJ2-7; D is unclear. Trimming shortened V by 5 bases and J by 5 bases, and 16 bases separated the two germline ends. CDR3 size: 14 residues. Germline V gives CDR1 SGHVS, CDR2 FQNEAQ. CDR3 region: CASSRQEAGHEQYF. The CDR3, as DNA: TGTGCCAGCAGCCGTCAGGAAGCCGGCCACGAGCAGTACTTC.

This clonotype was seen ten or more times. The gene calls are TRBV28 and TRBJ2-7, with 7 bases that match TRBD1. Germline CDR1 is MDHEN and CDR2 is SYDVKM. The CDR3 runs to 15 residues. The J segment lost 5 bases and the V segment lost 5 bases, leaving 12 bases of the junction unmatched. Written as DNA, the CDR3 is TGTGCCAGCAGTCCCCCAGGTACAGGGGTCCACGAGCAGTACTTC. Translation gives CASSPPGTGVHEQYF.

On this clonotype itself: A much larger clone lies a single base off, so this may be a read error. The conserved closing phenylalanine or tryptophan is absent in this CDR3, likely reflecting a read error. The chain links TRBV3-1 to TRBJ2-7, with D perhaps matching TRBD1 or TRBD2 (5 bases each). This CDR3 is 14 amino acids long. From germline, CDR1 is LGHDT and CDR2 YNNKEL (reference sequence). V lost 1 base, J lost 3 bases, and 10 bases lay in between. The DNA of the CDR3 is TGTGCCAGCAGCCAAGGGGGGACCCACTACGAGCAGTACCTC. Translating gives CASSQGGTHYEQYL.

This clonotype has ten or more counts. The V gene is TRBV7-8, the J gene TRBJ2-7; possibly TRBD1 for D (5 bases). The germline gives CDR1 SGHVS, CDR2 FQNEAQ. Trimming cost V 1 base and J 0 bases, with 13 bases left between them. The CDR3 covers 16 residues. CDR3 sequence reads: CASSLGRDSLSYEQYF. In DNA form, the CDR3 reads TGTGCCAGCAGCTTAGGGAGAGACAGCCTCTCCTACGAGCAGTACTTC.

This clonotype was recorded many times. DNA of the CDR3: TGTGCCAGCAGCGAACGACAAGGTCAGGGTCGCGAGGGGCAGTACTTC. Its translation is CASSERQGQGREGQYF. This sequence joins TRBV11-2 and TRBJ2-7, with D perhaps TRBD1 or TRBD2 (5 bases each). Trimming shortened V by 5 bases and J by 9 bases, and 26 bases separated the two germline ends. This CDR3 comprises 16 residues. Germline lookup yields CDR1 SGHAT and CDR2 FQNNGV.